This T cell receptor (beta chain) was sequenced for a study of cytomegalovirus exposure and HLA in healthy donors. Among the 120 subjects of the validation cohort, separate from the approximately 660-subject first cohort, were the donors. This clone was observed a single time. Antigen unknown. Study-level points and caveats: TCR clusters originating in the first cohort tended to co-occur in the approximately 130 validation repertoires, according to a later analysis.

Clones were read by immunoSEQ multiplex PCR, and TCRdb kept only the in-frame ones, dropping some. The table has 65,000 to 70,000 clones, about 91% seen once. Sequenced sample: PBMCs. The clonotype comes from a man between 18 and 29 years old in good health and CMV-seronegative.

CDR3 DNA: TGTGCCAGCTCCCAAGACAGGGGCGGTCAGCCCCAGCATTTT. This encodes CASSQDRGGQPQHF. V is TRBV18 and J is TRBJ1-5; 8 bases are a match to TRBD1. V shed 6 bases and J 6 bases; nucleotides not matched to a gene: 7. The CDR3 is made up of 14 amino acids. Germline lookup yields CDR1 KGHSH and CDR2 LQKENI.